The following is a T cell receptor beta chain sequence with its context. The sample holds many counts of this clonotype. Its specific antigen is unknown. It has no much larger one-base neighbor in the sample; base qualities were not kept. Read against the paper, the sample's time point label means: pre-sensitization, week 0. The intended sense of this specimen's treatment or condition label: therapeutic diphenylcyclopropenone sensitization with weekly scalp DPC. At every patch-test visit, the blood draw took place before the patch test was put on. Patients were eligible if aged 18 to 70, diagnosed with alopecia and judged suitable for DPC therapy, and pregnant patients were excluded. Total RNA was extracted from unfractionated whole blood collected in Tempus Blood RNA tubes. The entry originates in a study of human T cells and chemical hapten exposure (dated by TCRdb to the early 2020s). For the study in its entirety: For sensitization, 2% DPC in acetone was applied to a roughly 2 cm by roughly 2 cm area of upper inner arm skin. Throughout the study period of roughly 24 weeks, patients also received therapeutic DPC doses to the scalp every week. Peripheral blood TCR repertoire changes were tracked in vivo in alopecia patients during primary and secondary sensitization to the hapten diphenylcyclopropenone (DPC). Libraries were pooled for sequencing, and per-sample TCR yields varied mainly because of small differences in library volumes within the pool. Patch testing was done on the upper back using Finn chambers containing 0.01% DPC, and results were scored after 6 days according to International Contact Dermatitis Research Group standards. For TCR sequencing, blood came from 25 to 30 alopecia patients at anywhere from one to four time points (pre-sensitization, 2, 6 and 24 weeks). Blood was sampled from patients pre-sensitization (week 0) and at 2, 6 and about 24 weeks after DPC sensitization. The mostly female patient cohort included alopecia areata with under or over 50% scalp involvement, alopecia totalis and alopecia universalis.

The germline V gene sets CDR1 to SQVTM and CDR2 to ANQGSEA. A distance of 7 bases separates the germline ends of V and J, which lose 6 bases and 1 base respectively. The CDR3 has 12 amino acids, counting the end cysteine and phenylalanine. The entry retains the CDR3 DNA only, 36 bases that are in frame from base 1. The library was prepared using RACE. The run used a NextSeq 500. Library preparation attached unique molecular identifiers to individual cDNA molecules for quantitative, reproducible TCR counting. From each blood RNA sample, both TCR alpha and TCR beta chains were sequenced. Turning to the authors' computational methods: Samples had a median of 95,638 TCRs, with a range from roughly 20,000 to 690,600. V, J and CDR3 annotation of the TCR reads was carried out using the Decombinator software suite. Every sample was subsampled to the same number of TCRs (28,000) for the PS versus PT1 abundance plots. Expanded TCRs were defined as absent before sensitization and observed at least eight times at the 2-week time point. TCRdb's own reprocessing of the public reads used fastp at Q25 and MiXCR and kept productive beta chains. Rows with one shared CDR3 protein collapse into an entry with the most common genes and DNA. For this entry, the V and J calls and clone size follow TCRdb and not the study's own pipeline. The sample contains a few hundred thousand distinct CDR3 sequences, around 5.5% of them found a single time. In total, the top ten clones hold 7% to 10% of the sample.

Study-wide findings and limitations: All patients had alopecia, a presumed autoimmune disease, so their immune response might differ from that of healthy individuals. DPC sensitization did not change the number of TCRs with a frequency above 1 in 1000, and there was no evidence of changes in global repertoire structure. Significantly more large CDR3 similarity clusters were formed by expanded TCRs than by pre-sensitization or healthy control sets, consistent with antigen-driven responses. A positive correlation was found between the number of PT1 expanded TCRs and patch test score, with significance reached at thresholds 8, 16 and 32 but not 4. Repeated subsampling changed both the strength of the expansion versus patch-test correlation and the threshold at which that correlation became significant.

The TCR was taken from a woman between 18 and 29 years old with alopecia areata. Some clones in this sample may be carry-over from other donors' samples. The input for sequencing was whole blood, taken in connection with sensitization to the hapten diphenylcyclopropenone (DPC). This chain joins TRBV29-1 to TRBJ1-3; no confident D gene assignment can be made. DNA sequence: TGCAGCGTAACGTTATCTGGAAACACCATATATTTT. Its amino acids are CSVTLSGNTIYF.